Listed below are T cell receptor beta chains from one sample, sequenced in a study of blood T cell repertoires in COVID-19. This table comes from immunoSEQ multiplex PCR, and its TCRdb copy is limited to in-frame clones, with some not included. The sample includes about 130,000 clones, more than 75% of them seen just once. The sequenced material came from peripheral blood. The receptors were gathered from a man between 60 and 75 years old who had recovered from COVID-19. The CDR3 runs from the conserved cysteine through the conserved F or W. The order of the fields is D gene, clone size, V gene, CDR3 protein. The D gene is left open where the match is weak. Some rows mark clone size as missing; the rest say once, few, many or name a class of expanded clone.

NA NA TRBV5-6 CASSFTAESYNEQFF
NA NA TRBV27 CASSPGVGVEQYF
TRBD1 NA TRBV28 CASSQGQGNSPLHF
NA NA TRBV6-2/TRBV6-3 CASSFPGWLASYEQYF
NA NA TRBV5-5 CASSPGNSGTDTQYF
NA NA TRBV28 CASSLGAGLMAQHF
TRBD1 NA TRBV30 CAWSRPGQVVSNQPQHF
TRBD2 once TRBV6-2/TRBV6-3 CASSYPGLPYNEQFF
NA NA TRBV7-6 CASSAGGNQPQHF
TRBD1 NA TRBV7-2 CASSLSPGQSYEQYF
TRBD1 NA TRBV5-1 CASSWGQGPYEQYF
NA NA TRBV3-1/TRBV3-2 CASSQDLGGGYTF
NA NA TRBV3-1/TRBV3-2 CASSLGAGDVTEAFF
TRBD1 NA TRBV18 CASSRGQGVVDGYTF
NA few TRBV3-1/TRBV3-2 CASSRRGGGELFF
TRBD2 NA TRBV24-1 CATSDYSGGYNEQFF
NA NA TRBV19 CASSRRTGVAPGELFF
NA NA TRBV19 CASSKSRGNYGYTF
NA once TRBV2 CASSVGENTEAFF
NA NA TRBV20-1 CSGPLQETQYF
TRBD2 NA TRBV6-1 CASSEELAGGVADTQYF
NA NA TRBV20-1 CRPGGNEQFF